This TCR beta chain was captured by sequencing in a study of siplizumab effects on memory and regulatory T cells. Study-level findings and limits: Proliferating Tregs in siplizumab cultures were never verified as suppressive. Naive T cells were seen as more diverse than memory cells and as major alloresponse contributors. Mean Treg-derived proportions of mappable alloreactive CD4+ clones were roughly 70% for siplizumab and approximately 25% for controls.

Germline V gene sequence: CDR1 MNHNS, CDR2 SASEGT. V was pared by 6 bases and J by 8 bases, with 15 bases of the junction left unmatched. The CDR3 sequence is 15 residues long. Using immunoSEQ multiplex PCR, the repertoire was profiled, and TCRdb retains in-frame clones only, with some absent. The repertoire holds 92,000 or so clones, with 85% to 90% as singletons. Comment on this clone: Its target is not known.

This TCR was recovered from a human donor in good health. This chain uses TRBV6-1 with TRBJ1-2; 7 bases align to TRBD1. The specimen was CD4+ T cells sorted from blood. CDR3 DNA sequence: TGTGCCAGCAGACAGGACAGGCCCTCCCTTGGCGGCTACACCTTC. Translated: CASRQDRPSLGGYTF.